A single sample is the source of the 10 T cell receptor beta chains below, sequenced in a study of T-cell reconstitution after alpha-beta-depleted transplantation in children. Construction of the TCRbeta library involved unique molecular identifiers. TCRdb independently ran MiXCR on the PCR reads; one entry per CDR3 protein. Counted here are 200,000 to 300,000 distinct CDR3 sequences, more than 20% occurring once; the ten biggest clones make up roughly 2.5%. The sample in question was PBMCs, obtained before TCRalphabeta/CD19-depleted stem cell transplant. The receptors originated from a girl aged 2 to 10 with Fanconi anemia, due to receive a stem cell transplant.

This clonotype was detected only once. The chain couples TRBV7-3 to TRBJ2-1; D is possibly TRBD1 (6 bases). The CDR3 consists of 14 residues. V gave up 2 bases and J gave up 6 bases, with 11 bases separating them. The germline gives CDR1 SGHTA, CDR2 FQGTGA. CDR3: CASSLPGVSNEQFF. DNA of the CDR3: TGTGCCAGCAGCTTACCAGGGGTCAGCAATGAGCAGTTCTTC.

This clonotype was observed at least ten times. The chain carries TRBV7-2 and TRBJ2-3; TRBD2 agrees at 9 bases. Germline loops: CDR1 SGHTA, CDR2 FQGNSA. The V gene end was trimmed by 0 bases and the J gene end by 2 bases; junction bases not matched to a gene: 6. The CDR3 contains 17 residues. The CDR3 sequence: CASSLALAGPHTDTQYF. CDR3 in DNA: TGTGCCAGCAGCTTAGCACTAGCGGGTCCCCACACAGATACGCAGTATTTT. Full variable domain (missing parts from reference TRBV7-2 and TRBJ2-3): GAGVSQSPSNKVTEKGKDVELRCDPISGHTALYWYRQSLGQGLEFLIYFQGNSAPDKSGLPSDRFSAERTGGSVSTLTIQRTQQEDSAVYLCASSLALAGPHTDTQYFGPGTRLTVL.

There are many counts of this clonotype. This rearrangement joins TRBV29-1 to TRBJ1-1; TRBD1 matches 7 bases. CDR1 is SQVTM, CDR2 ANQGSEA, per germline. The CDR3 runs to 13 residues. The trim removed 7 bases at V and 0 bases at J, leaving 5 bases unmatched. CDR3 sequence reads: CSGRGFMNTEAFF. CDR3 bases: TGCAGCGGCAGGGGGTTCATGAACACTGAAGCTTTCTTT.

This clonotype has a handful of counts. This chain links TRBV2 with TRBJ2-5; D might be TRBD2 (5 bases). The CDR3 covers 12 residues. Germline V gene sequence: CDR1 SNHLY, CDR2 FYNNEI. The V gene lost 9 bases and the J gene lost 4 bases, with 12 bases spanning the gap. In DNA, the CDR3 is TGTGCCAGTCCGGGGTTAGGAGAGACCCAGTACTTC. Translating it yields CASPGLGETQYF.

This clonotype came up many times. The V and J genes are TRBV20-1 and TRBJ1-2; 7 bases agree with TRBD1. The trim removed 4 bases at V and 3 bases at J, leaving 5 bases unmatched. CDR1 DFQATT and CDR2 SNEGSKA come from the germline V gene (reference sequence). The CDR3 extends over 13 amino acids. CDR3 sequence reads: CSATGTDDYGYTF. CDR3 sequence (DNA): TGCAGTGCTACCGGGACAGACGACTATGGCTACACCTTC.

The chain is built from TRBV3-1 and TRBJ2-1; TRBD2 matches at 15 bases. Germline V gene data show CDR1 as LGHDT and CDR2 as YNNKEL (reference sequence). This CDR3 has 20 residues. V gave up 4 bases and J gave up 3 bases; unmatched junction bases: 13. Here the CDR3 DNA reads TGTGCCAGCAGCCCTACACCGGGACTAGCGGGGGGTCCACTCTACAATGAGCAGTTCTTC. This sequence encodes CASSPTPGLAGGPLYNEQFF.

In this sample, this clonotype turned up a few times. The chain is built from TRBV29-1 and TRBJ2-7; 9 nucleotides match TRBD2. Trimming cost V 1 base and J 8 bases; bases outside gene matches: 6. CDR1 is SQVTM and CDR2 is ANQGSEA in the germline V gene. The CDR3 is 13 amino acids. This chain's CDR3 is CSVEGGTSKKQYF. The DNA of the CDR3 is TGCAGCGTTGAAGGGGGGACTAGCAAAAAGCAGTACTTC.

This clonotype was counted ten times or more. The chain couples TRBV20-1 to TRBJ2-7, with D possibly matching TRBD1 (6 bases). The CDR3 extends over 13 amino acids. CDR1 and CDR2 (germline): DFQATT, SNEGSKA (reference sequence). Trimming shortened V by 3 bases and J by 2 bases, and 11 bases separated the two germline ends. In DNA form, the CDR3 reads TGCAGTGCTAGTCTAGGGGGAGCCTACGAGCAGTACTTC. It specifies CSASLGGAYEQYF.

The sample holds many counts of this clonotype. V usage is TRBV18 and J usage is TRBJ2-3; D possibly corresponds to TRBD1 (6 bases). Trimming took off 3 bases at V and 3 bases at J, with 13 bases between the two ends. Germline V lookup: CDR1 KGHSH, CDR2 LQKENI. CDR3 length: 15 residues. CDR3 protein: CASSPNRVVTDTQYF. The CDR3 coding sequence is TGTGCCAGCTCACCGAACAGGGTTGTAACAGATACGCAGTATTTT.

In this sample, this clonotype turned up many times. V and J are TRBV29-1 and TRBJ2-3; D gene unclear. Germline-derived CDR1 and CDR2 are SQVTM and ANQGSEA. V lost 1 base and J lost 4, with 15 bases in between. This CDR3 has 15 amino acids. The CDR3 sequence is CSVEGALPSPDTQYF. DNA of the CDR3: TGCAGCGTTGAAGGGGCCTTACCTTCCCCAGATACGCAGTATTTT.